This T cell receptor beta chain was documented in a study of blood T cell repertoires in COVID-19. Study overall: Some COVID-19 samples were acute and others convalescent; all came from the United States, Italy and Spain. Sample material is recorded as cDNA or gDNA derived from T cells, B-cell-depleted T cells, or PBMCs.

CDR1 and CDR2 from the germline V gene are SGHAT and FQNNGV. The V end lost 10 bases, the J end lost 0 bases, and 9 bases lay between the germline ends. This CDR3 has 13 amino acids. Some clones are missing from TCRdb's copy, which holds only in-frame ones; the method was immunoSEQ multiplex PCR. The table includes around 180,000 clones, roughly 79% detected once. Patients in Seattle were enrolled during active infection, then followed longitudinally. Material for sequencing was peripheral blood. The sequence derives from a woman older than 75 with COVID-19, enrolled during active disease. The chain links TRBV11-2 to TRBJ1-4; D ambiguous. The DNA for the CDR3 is TGTGCCACCAAGAGGGCAACTAATGAAAAACTGTTTTTT. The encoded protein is CATKRATNEKLFF.